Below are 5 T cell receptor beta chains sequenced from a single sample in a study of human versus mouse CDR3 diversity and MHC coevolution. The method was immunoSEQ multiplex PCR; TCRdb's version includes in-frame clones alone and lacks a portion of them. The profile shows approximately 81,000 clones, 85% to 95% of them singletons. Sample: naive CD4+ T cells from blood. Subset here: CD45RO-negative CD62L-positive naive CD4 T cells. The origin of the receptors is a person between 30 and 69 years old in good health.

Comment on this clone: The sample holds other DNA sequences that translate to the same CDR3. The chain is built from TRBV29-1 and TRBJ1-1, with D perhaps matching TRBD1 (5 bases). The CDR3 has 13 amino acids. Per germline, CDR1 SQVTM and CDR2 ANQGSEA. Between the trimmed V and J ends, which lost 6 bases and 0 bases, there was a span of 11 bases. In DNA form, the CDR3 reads TGCAGCGTGGACCGACAGCTGAACACTGAAGCTTTCTTT. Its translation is CSVDRQLNTEAFF.

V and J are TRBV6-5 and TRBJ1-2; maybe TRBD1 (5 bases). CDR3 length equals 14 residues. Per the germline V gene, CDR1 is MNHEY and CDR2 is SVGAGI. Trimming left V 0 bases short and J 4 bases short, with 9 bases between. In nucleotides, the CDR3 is TGTGCCAGCAGTTACTCGCAGGGCGGCTATGGCTACACCTTC. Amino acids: CASSYSQGGYGYTF.

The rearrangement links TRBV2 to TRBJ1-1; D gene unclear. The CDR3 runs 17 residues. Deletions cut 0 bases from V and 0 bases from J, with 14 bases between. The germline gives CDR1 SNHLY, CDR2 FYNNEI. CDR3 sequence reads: CASSEALPIYMNTEAFF. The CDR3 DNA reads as TGTGCCAGCAGTGAAGCGCTTCCGATTTACATGAACACTGAAGCTTTCTTT. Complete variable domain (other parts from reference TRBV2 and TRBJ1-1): EPEVTQTPSHQVTQMGQEVILRCVPISNHLYFYWYRQILGQKVEFLVSFYNNEISEKSEIFDDQFSVERPDGSNFTLKIRSTKLEDSAMYFCASSEALPIYMNTEAFFGQGTRLTVV.

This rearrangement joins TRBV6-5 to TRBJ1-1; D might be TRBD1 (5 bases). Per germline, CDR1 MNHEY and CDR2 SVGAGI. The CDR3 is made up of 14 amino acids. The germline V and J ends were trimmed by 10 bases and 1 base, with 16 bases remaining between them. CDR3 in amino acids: CAITTGGTNTEAFF. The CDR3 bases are TGTGCCATAACTACGGGGGGAACGAACACTGAAGCTTTCTTT.

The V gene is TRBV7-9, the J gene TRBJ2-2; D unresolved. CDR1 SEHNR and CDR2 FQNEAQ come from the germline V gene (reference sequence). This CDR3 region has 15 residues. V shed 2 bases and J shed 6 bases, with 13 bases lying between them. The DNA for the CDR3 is TGTGCCAGCAGCTTATTGACACATAGGTCCGGGGAGCTGTTTTTT. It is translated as CASSLLTHRSGELFF.